Presented here are 31 T cell receptor beta chains from one specimen sequenced in a study of cytotoxic CD8 clonotypes in ibrutinib-treated CLL. Sequencing was performed with immunoSEQ multiplex PCR; in TCRdb, only in-frame clones are kept and a portion is missing. The sample consists of some 100,000 clones, roughly 57% of them appearing once. Sequenced here: PBMCs, sampled after 24 months of ibrutinib treatment. Receptors were obtained from a human donor with chronic lymphocytic leukemia.

Comments on this clone: An end of the junction does not agree with germline; a read error may underlie this. This chain joins TRBV19 and TRBJ1-4; D gene ambiguous. The CDR3 loop spans 16 amino acids. The germline V gene has CDR1 LNHDA and CDR2 SQIVND (reference sequence). The DNA of the CDR3 is TGTGCCAGTAGTATAGGACTCCGGACTACTACTGAAAAACTGTTTTTT. Translated: CASSIGLRTTTEKLFF.

V and J are TRBV30 and TRBJ1-4; D is undetermined. This CDR3 region has 12 residues. Per germline, CDR1 GTSNPN and CDR2 SVGIG (reference sequence). V lost 7 bases and J lost 6, with 12 bases in between. This CDR3 reads CASNRADEKLFF. In DNA form, the CDR3 reads TGTGCCTCGAACCGGGCCGATGAAAAACTGTTTTTT.

The chain recombines TRBV11-3 with TRBJ2-1; TRBD2 aligns across 9 bases. The germline gives CDR1 SGHNT, CDR2 YENEEA. V shed 1 base and J 10 bases; nucleotides not matched to a gene: 11. This CDR3 spans 16 amino acids. The CDR3 protein is CASSLGGGGAGGEQFF. CDR3 DNA: TGTGCCAGCAGCTTAGGAGGCGGGGGGGCCGGAGGCGAGCAGTTCTTC.

There are a few counts of this clone. CDR3 DNA sequence: TGTGCCAGCAGCCCGTCCCGCGGAGGAGGGCGAGAGACCCAGTACTTC. Amino acid sequence: CASSPSRGGGRETQYF. This chain uses TRBV7-9 with TRBJ2-5; weak D call: TRBD2 (6 bases). Germline loops: CDR1 SEHNR, CDR2 FQNEAQ (reference sequence). Between the trimmed V and J ends, which lost 5 bases and 4 bases, there was a span of 20 bases. CDR3 length equals 16 residues.

This clone was detected many times. The rearrangement links TRBV7-9 to TRBJ2-6; D may be TRBD1 (6 bases). V was pared by 4 bases and J by 3 bases, with 19 bases between. Germline V gene lookup returns CDR1 SEHNR and CDR2 FQNEAQ (reference sequence). CDR3 length: 18 residues. The CDR3: CASSSPLGQPNGANVLTF. The CDR3 DNA follows: TGTGCCAGCAGCTCCCCCCTAGGACAGCCTAATGGGGCCAACGTCCTGACTTTC.

The chain employs TRBV5-5 and TRBJ2-7, with TRBD1 identical over 8 bases. V dropped 4 bases and J dropped 2; count of bases not matched to a gene: 8. The CDR3 has 15 amino acids. Germline V CDR1 and CDR2: SGHKS, YYEKEE (reference sequence). CDR3 nucleotides: TGTGCCAGCAGCCAATTCGGACAGGGCACCTACGAGCAGTACTTC. The encoded protein is CASSQFGQGTYEQYF.

V is TRBV30 and J is TRBJ1-6; possible D gene TRBD1, 6 bases. The V and J ends lost 0 bases and 7 bases respectively, with 10 bases between them. Germline V gene sequence: CDR1 GTSNPN, CDR2 SVGIG (reference sequence). This CDR3 has 14 amino acids. The CDR3 region has the DNA TGTGCCTGGAGTGTCGGGACATTAAATTCACCCCTCCACTTT. It specifies CAWSVGTLNSPLHF.

The chain employs TRBV4-1 and TRBJ2-2, with TRBD1 matching over 10 bases. Germline CDR1 MGHRA, CDR2 YSYEKL. With 2 bases clipped from V and 6 bases from J, the junction kept 9 bases outside the gene matches. This CDR3 has 17 residues. DNA of the CDR3: TGCGCCAGCAGCCAATCACCGGGACAGGGGAGGGCCGGGGAGCTGTTTTTT. Its protein is CASSQSPGQGRAGELFF.

This chain links TRBV7-3 with TRBJ2-3; 7 bases match TRBD2. V was clipped by 5 bases and J by 4 bases; unmatched bases: 3. This CDR3 contains 13 residues. The germline V gene encodes CDR1 SGHTA and CDR2 FQGTGA. This CDR3 reads CASSPLAADTQYF. CDR3 in DNA: TGTGCCAGCAGCCCCCTAGCGGCAGATACGCAGTATTTT.

This clone was found many times. The chain joins TRBV6-6 to TRBJ1-1, with 9 positions matching TRBD1. From germline, CDR1 is MNHNY and CDR2 SVGAGI (reference sequence). The CDR3 loop spans 15 amino acids. With 5 bases clipped from V and 5 bases from J, the junction kept 9 bases outside the gene matches. DNA for the CDR3: TGTGCCAGCAGTGTTCTAACAGGGGGCGGTACTGAAGCTTTCTTT. This gives the protein CASSVLTGGGTEAFF.

The V gene is TRBV5-1, the J gene TRBJ2-7, with 8 positions matching TRBD2. V shed 2 bases, J shed 3 bases, and the junction held 10 bases outside the gene matches. CDR1 is SGHRS, CDR2 YFSETQ, per germline. CDR3 length: 16 residues. The CDR3 loop reads CASSLQRRGGLYEQYF. CDR3 sequence (DNA): TGCGCCAGCAGCTTACAGCGTCGGGGGGGCCTCTACGAGCAGTACTTC.

V gene TRBV5-1 combines with J gene TRBJ2-3; no firm D call. This CDR3 has 14 amino acids. V lost 4 bases, J lost 0 bases, and 9 bases lay in between. Germline values: CDR1 SGHRS, CDR2 YFSETQ. The CDR3 reads CASSPLGSTDTQYF. The CDR3 DNA reads as TGCGCCAGCAGCCCGCTGGGGAGCACAGATACGCAGTATTTT.

This clone appeared many times. In the same sample, other DNA sequences code for this CDR3. V and J are TRBV18 and TRBJ1-5, with TRBD1 matching 8 bases. V was clipped by 3 bases and J by 2 bases; unmatched bases: 3. CDR3 length: 15 residues. The germline V gene encodes CDR1 KGHSH and CDR2 LQKENI. In nucleotides, the CDR3 is TGTGCCAGCTCACCTGACAGGGGTGGCAATCAGCCCCAGCATTTT. This codes for CASSPDRGGNQPQHF. Together with reference TRBV18 and TRBJ1-5, the CDR3 gives the full variable domain: NAGVMQNPRHLVRRRGQEARLRCSPMKGHSHVYWYRQLPEEGLKFMVYLQKENIIDESGMPKERFSAEFPKEGPSILRIQQVVRGDSAAYFCASSPDRGGNQPQHFGDGTRLSIL.

This chain connects TRBV11-3 to TRBJ2-7; D is ambiguous. Germline V gene sequence: CDR1 SGHNT, CDR2 YENEEA. The length of the CDR3 is 13 residues. V dropped 5 bases and J dropped 3 bases, with 11 bases sitting between them. As DNA, the CDR3 is TGTGCCAGCAGCCCCCGTATGGGCTACGAGCAGTACTTC. It translates to CASSPRMGYEQYF.

The V call is TRBV6-6, the J call TRBJ2-7; D call uncertain. The CDR3 length is 15 residues. Trimming removed 5 bases at V and 0 bases at J, with 14 bases between. Germline CDR1 and CDR2: MNHNY and SVGAGI (reference sequence). CDR3 in amino acids: CASSLGPPSSYEQYF. The CDR3 DNA reads TGTGCCAGCAGTCTCGGACCGCCGAGCTCCTACGAGCAGTACTTC.

V and J are TRBV5-1 and TRBJ1-3; D uncertain. The V end was cut by 3 bases, the J end by 0 bases, with 10 bases between. Per germline, CDR1 SGHRS and CDR2 YFSETQ. The CDR3 has 15 amino acids. DNA for the CDR3: TGCGCCAGCAGCTCTGCCGGTGCCTCTGGAAACACCATATATTTT. Residues: CASSSAGASGNTIYF.

The V and J genes are TRBV11-1 and TRBJ2-7; unclear D gene. V was trimmed by 5 bases and J by 5 bases, leaving 7 bases between them. Germline assignment: CDR1 SGHAT and CDR2 FQDESV (reference sequence). The CDR3 is 11 residues long. The CDR3 DNA reads TGTGCCAGCAGCCGAAGCCACGAGCAGTACTTC. Translating it yields CASSRSHEQYF.

This chain links TRBV5-1 with TRBJ2-7; the match to TRBD1 covers 8 bases. J was trimmed by 5 bases and V by 0 bases; bases with no gene match: 4. CDR3 length equals 14 residues. Germline V gives CDR1 SGHRS, CDR2 YFSETQ. The CDR3 bases are TGCGCCAGCAGCTTGGAGACAGGGGACCACGAGCAGTACTTC. Its protein product is CASSLETGDHEQYF.

The rearrangement uses TRBV7-3 and TRBJ2-3; D unclear. This CDR3 is built from 14 residues. V lost 2 bases and J 0 bases, leaving 6 bases between the germline ends. CDR1 is SGHTA, CDR2 FQGTGA, per germline. Here the CDR3 DNA reads TGTGCCAGCAGCTTAGGTCGGAGCACAGATACGCAGTATTTT. Amino acid sequence: CASSLGRSTDTQYF.

This clone was recorded a few times. The rearrangement uses TRBV2 and TRBJ2-2; no reliable D call. The CDR3 has 13 residues. V gave up 4 bases and J gave up 4 bases, with 7 bases separating them. Germline V gene sequence: CDR1 SNHLY, CDR2 FYNNEI. CDR3 in amino acids: CASSGSVTGELFF. CDR3 coding DNA: TGTGCCAGCAGTGGCTCAGTCACCGGGGAGCTGTTTTTT.

The V call is TRBV7-2, the J call TRBJ2-1, with TRBD1 identical over 7 bases. Germline V gives CDR1 SGHTA, CDR2 FQGNSA. The V gene end was trimmed by 1 base and the J gene end by 7 bases; junction bases not matched to a gene: 7. This CDR3 is 15 amino acids long. Here the CDR3 reads CASSLVGSGGNEQFF. CDR3 coding DNA: TGTGCCAGCAGCTTAGTCGGCTCAGGGGGAAATGAGCAGTTCTTC.

The rearrangement links TRBV6-4 to TRBJ2-2; TRBD1 or TRBD2 may be the D gene (7 bases each). The CDR3 contains 15 residues. V gave up 8 bases and J gave up 7 bases, with 20 bases separating them. From germline, CDR1 is MRHNA and CDR2 SNTAGT. In DNA form, the CDR3 reads TGTGCCAGCTCCCAGGGGGGGCAGGACCACGGGGAGCTGTTTTTT. Translating it yields CASSQGGQDHGELFF.

The chain links TRBV28 to TRBJ1-4, with a weak D call TRBD1 (5 bases). The V and J ends lost 8 bases and 8 bases respectively, with 18 bases between them. Germline CDR1 is MDHEN and CDR2 is SYDVKM. There are 14 residues in the CDR3. CDR3 coding DNA: TGTGCCAGCGCCCCGGGACCTATACTGGAAAAACTGTTTTTT. This sequence encodes CASAPGPILEKLFF.

The chain carries TRBV28 and TRBJ2-2; no definite D call. The CDR3 extends over 14 amino acids. V was trimmed by 3 bases and J by 7 bases, leaving 12 bases between them. Germline V lookup: CDR1 MDHEN, CDR2 SYDVKM. The CDR3 sequence: CASSFSDRDGELFF. CDR3 coding DNA: TGTGCCAGCAGTTTCAGCGACCGAGACGGGGAGCTGTTTTTT.

The CDR3 region is CASSLWTGNPNTEAFF. CDR3 DNA: TGTGCCAGCAGCCTTTGGACAGGGAACCCCAACACTGAAGCTTTCTTT. The chain is built from TRBV7-9 and TRBJ1-1, with 8 bases aligning to TRBD1. CDR1 is SEHNR, CDR2 FQNEAQ, per germline (reference sequence). The ends lost 5 bases at V and 2 bases at J; junction bases unmatched: 10. CDR3 size: 16 residues. Full variable domain (missing parts from reference TRBV7-9 and TRBJ1-1): DTGVSQNPRHKITKRGQNVTFRCDPISEHNRLYWYRQTLGQGPEFLTYFQNEAQLEKSRLLSDRFSAERPKGSFSTLEIQRTEQGDSAMYLCASSLWTGNPNTEAFFGQGTRLTVV.

The V call is TRBV7-3, the J call TRBJ1-6; the D gene is possibly TRBD1 (5 bases). Germline V gene data show CDR1 as SGHTA and CDR2 as FQGTGA. The V gene lost 4 bases and the J gene lost 9 bases, with 13 bases spanning the gap. CDR3 size: 14 residues. CDR3 DNA: TGTGCCAGCAGCTGGAGGGGCAAGGGTTCACCCCTCCACTTT. This encodes CASSWRGKGSPLHF.

This rearrangement joins TRBV19 to TRBJ2-6, with 7 bases identical to TRBD2. This CDR3 region has 14 residues. The germline V gene encodes CDR1 LNHDA and CDR2 SQIVND (reference sequence). After removal of 6 bases from V and 1 base from J, the junction contained 0 bases not matched to a gene. In DNA form, the CDR3 reads TGTGCCAGTAGGGGGGGGTCTGGGGCCAACGTCCTGACTTTC. This gives the protein CASRGGSGANVLTF.

The chain couples TRBV6-1 to TRBJ1-2; 8 bases fit TRBD1. Losses at the gene ends were 4 bases for V and 7 bases for J; bases not matched to a gene: 8. Germline V gene sequence: CDR1 MNHNS, CDR2 SASEGT. The CDR3 is made up of 14 amino acids. The DNA of the CDR3 is TGTGCCAGCAGTGCAAGGACAGGGCTGGGTGGCTACACCTTC. It encodes CASSARTGLGGYTF.

This chain connects TRBV6-5 to TRBJ2-2; TRBD1 matches 7 bases. The CDR3 is made up of 15 amino acids. J gave up 6 bases and V 6 bases, and 10 bases lay outside the gene matches. CDR1 MNHEY and CDR2 SVGAGI come from the germline V gene. The CDR3 DNA is TGTGCCAGCAGACCCGGGACAGCTGGTGCCGGGGAGCTGTTTTTT. As protein: CASRPGTAGAGELFF.

The rearrangement joins TRBV18 to TRBJ2-7; possibly TRBD1 or TRBD2 for D (8 bases each). CDR3 length equals 14 residues. Per the germline V gene, CDR1 is KGHSH and CDR2 is LQKENI. V was shortened by 6 bases and J by 2 bases, with 14 bases between the two germline ends. CDR3 sequence (DNA): TGTGCCAGCTCCCGGGGGGGACAGGCCTACGAGCAGTACTTC. It is translated as CASSRGGQAYEQYF.

CDR3 nucleotide sequence: TGCGCCAGCAGCTTGAGGACAGGGATCAGTGAGCAGTTCTTC. This codes for CASSLRTGISEQFF. V and J are TRBV5-1 and TRBJ2-1; 8 nucleotides align to TRBD1. The CDR3 extends over 14 amino acids. Germline loops: CDR1 SGHRS, CDR2 YFSETQ. V gave up 1 base and J gave up 9 bases; unmatched junction bases: 6. Drawing the rest from reference TRBV5-1 and TRBJ2-1, the complete variable domain is KAGVTQTPRYLIKTRGQQVTLSCSPISGHRSVSWYQQTPGQGLQFLFEYFSETQRNKGNFPGRFSGRQFSNSRSEMNVSTLELGDSALYLCASSLRTGISEQFFGPGTRLTVL.